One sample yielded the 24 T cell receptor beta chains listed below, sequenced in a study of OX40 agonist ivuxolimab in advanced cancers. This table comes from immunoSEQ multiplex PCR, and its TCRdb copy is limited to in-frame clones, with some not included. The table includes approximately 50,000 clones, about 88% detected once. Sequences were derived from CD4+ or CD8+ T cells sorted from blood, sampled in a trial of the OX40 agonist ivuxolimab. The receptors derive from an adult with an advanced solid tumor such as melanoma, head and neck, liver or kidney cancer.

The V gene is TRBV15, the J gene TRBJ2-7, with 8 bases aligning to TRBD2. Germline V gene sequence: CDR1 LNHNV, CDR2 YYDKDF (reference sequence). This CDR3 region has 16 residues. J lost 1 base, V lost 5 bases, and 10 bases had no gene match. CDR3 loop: CATSARGGFFSYEQYF. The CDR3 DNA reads TGTGCCACCAGCGCCCGGGGGGGATTCTTTTCCTACGAGCAGTACTTC.

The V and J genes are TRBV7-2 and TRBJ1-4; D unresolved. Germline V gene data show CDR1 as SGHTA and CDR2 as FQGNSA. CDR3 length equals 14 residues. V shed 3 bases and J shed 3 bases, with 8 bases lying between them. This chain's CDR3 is CASSFYGANEKLFF. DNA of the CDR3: TGTGCCAGCAGCTTTTACGGGGCTAATGAAAAACTGTTTTTT.

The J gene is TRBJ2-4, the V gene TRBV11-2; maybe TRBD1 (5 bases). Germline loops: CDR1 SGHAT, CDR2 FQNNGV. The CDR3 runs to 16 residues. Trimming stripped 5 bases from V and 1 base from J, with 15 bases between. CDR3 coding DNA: TGTGCCAGCAGCGGAAGCAGGGTGGCCGCCAAAAACATTCAGTACTTC. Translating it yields CASSGSRVAAKNIQYF.

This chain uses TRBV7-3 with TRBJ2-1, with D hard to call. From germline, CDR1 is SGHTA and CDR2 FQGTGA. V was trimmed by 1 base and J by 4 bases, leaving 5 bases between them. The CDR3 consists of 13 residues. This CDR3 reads CASSLNVYNEQFF. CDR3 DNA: TGTGCCAGCAGCTTAAACGTGTACAATGAGCAGTTCTTC.

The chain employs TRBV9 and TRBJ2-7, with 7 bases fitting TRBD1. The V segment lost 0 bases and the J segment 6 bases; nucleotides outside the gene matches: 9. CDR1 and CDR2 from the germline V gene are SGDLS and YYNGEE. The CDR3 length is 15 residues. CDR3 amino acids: CASSVGVGTAGEQYF. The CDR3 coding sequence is TGTGCCAGCAGCGTAGGGGTTGGGACAGCTGGCGAGCAGTACTTC.

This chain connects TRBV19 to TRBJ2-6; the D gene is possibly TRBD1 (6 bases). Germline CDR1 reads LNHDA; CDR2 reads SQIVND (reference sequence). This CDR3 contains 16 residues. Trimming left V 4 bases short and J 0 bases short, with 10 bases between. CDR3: CASSTDRSSGANVLTF. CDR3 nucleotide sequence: TGTGCCAGTAGTACGGACAGAAGCTCTGGGGCCAACGTCCTGACTTTC.

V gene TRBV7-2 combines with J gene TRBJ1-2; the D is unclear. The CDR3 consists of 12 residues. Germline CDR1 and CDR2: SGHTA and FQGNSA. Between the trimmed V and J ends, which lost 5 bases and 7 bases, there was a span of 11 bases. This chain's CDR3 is CASSGTEGGYTF. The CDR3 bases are TGTGCCAGCAGCGGAACAGAGGGTGGCTACACCTTC.

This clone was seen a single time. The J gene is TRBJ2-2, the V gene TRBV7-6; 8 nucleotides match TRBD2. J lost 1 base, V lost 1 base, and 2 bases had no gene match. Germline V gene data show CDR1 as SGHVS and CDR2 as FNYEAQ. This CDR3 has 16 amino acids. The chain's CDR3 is CASSLELAVNTGELFF. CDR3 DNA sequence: TGTGCCAGCAGCTTAGAACTAGCGGTGAACACCGGGGAGCTGTTTTTT.

The DNA of the CDR3 is TGTGCCAGCTCACCGCTCCCGGACACGAACACTGAAGCTTTCTTT. It encodes CASSPLPDTNTEAFF. V and J are TRBV18 and TRBJ1-1; tentatively, D is TRBD1 (5 bases). Germline values: CDR1 KGHSH, CDR2 LQKENI. The CDR3 is 15 residues long. The V and J ends lost 3 bases and 1 base respectively, with 12 bases between them.

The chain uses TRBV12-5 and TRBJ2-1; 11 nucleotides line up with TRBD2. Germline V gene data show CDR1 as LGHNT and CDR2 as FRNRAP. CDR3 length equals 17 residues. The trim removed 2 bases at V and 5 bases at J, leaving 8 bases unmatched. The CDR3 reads CASGLQTLAGAHNEQFF. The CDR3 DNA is TGTGCTAGTGGTTTGCAAACACTAGCGGGAGCCCACAATGAGCAGTTCTTC. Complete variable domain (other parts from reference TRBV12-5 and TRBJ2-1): DARVTQTPRHKVTEMGQEVTMRCQPILGHNTVFWYRQTMMQGLELLAYFRNRAPLDDSGMPKDRFSAEMPDATLATLKIQPSEPRDSAVYFCASGLQTLAGAHNEQFFGPGTRLTVL.

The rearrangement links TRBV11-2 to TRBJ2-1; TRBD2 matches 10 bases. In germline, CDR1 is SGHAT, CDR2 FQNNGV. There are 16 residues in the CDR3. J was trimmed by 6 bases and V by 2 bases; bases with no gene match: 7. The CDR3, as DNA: TGTGCCAGCAGCTTACTAGCGGGAGAAAGGGGCAATGAGCAGTTCTTC. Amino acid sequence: CASSLLAGERGNEQFF. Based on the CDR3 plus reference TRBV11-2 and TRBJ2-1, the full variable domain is EAGVAQSPRYKIIEKRQSVAFWCNPISGHATLYWYQQILGQGPKLLIQFQNNGVVDDSQLPKDRFSAERLKGVDSTLKIQPAKLEDSAVYLCASSLLAGERGNEQFFGPGTRLTVL.

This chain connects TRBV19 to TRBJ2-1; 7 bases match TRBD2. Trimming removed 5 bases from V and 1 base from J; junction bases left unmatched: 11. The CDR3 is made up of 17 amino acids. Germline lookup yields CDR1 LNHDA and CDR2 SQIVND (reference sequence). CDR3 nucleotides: TGTGCCAGTAGTCGGTATGCTAGCGGCTTATCCTACAATGAGCAGTTCTTC. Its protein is CASSRYASGLSYNEQFF.

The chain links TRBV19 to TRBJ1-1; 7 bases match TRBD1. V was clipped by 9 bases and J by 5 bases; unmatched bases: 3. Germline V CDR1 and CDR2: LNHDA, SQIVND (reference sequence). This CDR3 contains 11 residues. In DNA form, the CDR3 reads TGTGCCAGCACGGACAGGACTGAAGCTTTCTTT. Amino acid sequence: CASTDRTEAFF.

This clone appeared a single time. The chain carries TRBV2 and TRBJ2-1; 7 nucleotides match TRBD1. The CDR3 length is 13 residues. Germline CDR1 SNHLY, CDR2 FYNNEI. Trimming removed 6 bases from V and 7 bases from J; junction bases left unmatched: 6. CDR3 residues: CASRGTEVNEQFF. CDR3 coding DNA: TGTGCCAGCAGGGGGACAGAAGTTAATGAGCAGTTCTTC.

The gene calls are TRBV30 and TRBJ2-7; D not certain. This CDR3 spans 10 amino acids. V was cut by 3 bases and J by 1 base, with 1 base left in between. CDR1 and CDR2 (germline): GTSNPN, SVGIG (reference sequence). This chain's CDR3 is CAWRSYEQYF. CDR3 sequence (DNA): TGTGCCTGGAGGTCCTACGAGCAGTACTTC.

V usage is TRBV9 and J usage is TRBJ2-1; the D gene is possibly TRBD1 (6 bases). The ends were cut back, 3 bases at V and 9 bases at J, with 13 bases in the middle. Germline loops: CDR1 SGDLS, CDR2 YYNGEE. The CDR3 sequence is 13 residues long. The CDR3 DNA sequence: TGTGCCAGCAGCGCCTTACAGGGAACTGAGCAGTTCTTC. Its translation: CASSALQGTEQFF. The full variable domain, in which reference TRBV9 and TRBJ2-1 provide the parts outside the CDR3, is DSGVTQTPKHLITATGQRVTLRCSPRSGDLSVYWYQQSLDQGLQFLIQYYNGEERAKGNILERFSAQQFPDLHSELNLSSLELGDSALYFCASSALQGTEQFFGPGTRLTVL.

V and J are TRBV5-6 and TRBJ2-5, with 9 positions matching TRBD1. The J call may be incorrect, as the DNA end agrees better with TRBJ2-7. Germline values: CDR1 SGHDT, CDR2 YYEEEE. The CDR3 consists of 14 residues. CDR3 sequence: CASSGTGSPYEQYF. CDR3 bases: TGTGCCAGCAGCGGGACAGGGAGCCCCTACGAGCAGTACTTC.

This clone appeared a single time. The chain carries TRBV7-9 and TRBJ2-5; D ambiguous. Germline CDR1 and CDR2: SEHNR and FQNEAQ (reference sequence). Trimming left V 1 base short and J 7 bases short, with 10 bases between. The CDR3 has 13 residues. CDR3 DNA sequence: TGTGCCAGCAGCTTAGGTACTTCGAGGACCCAGTACTTC. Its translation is CASSLGTSRTQYF.

The CDR3 spells CASSLKDRDTQYF. CDR3 DNA sequence: TGCGCCAGCAGCCTGAAGGATCGAGATACGCAGTATTTT. The chain recombines TRBV4-1 with TRBJ2-3; D ambiguous. CDR1 and CDR2 (germline): MGHRA, YSYEKL. The CDR3 totals 13 residues. Trimming cost V 4 bases and J 5 bases, with 10 bases left between them.

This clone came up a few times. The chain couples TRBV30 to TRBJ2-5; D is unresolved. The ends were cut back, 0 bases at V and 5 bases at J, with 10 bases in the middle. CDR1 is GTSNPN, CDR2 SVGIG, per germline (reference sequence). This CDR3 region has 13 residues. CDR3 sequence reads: CAWSVGFTETQYF. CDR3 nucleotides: TGTGCCTGGAGTGTGGGGTTTACGGAGACCCAGTACTTC.

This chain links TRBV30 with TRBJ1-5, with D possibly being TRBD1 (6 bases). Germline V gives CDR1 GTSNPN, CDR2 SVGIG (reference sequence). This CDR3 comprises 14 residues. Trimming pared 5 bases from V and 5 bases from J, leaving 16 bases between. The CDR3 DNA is TGTGCCTGGGGACGTTCCAACAGGGATCAGCCCCAGCATTTT. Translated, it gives CAWGRSNRDQPQHF.

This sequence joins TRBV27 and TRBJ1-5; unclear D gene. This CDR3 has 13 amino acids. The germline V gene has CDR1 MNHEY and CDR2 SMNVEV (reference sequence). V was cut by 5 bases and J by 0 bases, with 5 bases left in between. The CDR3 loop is CASSRNSNQPQHF. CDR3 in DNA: TGTGCCAGCAGTCGAAATAGCAATCAGCCCCAGCATTTT.

CDR3 residues: CASTLGEGLGGRETQYF. The CDR3 region has the DNA TGCGCCAGCACTCTAGGAGAGGGACTAGGAGGGCGAGAGACCCAGTACTTC. The chain employs TRBV5-1 and TRBJ2-5, with 8 bases lining up with TRBD2. This CDR3 has 17 amino acids. Per germline, CDR1 SGHRS and CDR2 YFSETQ. V was clipped by 6 bases and J by 4 bases; unmatched bases: 17.

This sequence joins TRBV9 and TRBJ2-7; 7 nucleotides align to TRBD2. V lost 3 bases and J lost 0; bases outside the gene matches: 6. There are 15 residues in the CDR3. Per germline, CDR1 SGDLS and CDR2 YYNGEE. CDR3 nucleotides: TGTGCCAGCAGCGCTAGCGGTCAGAGCTCCTACGAGCAGTACTTC. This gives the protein CASSASGQSSYEQYF.